These T cell receptor beta chains were read from a single sample in a study of response to subunit inactivated influenza vaccine. TCRdb recomputed calls from the RT-PCR reads with MiXCR, one row per CDR3 protein. This sample yields roughly 500,000 distinct CDR3 sequences, of which about 25% are seen a single time; approximately 2% belongs to the top ten. The sample consisted of CD4+ T cells sorted from PBMCs, taken about 5 days after vaccination. Receptors were obtained from a man aged 50-60 years who received an inactivated influenza vaccine. Each CDR3 is given with its conserved first and last residue. D genes are given only for firm matches. A row's size may be missing; if present it is once, few, many or a size class.

V,D,J,size,CDR3,DNA
TRBV11-3,-,TRBJ2-1,-,CASSRGVSSFNEQFF,TGTGCCAGCAGCCGTGGGGTTAGCTCCTTCAATGAGCAGTTCTTC
TRBV7-2,-,TRBJ2-3,-,CASSFSGEDTQYF,TGTGCCAGCAGCTTCTCAGGGGAAGATACGCAGTATTTT
TRBV7-2,-,TRBJ2-5,few,CASSLGSEKTQYF,TGTGCCAGCAGCTTAGGGTCGGAAAAGACCCAGTACTTC
TRBV29-1,TRBD2,TRBJ2-3,-,CSVVGGPTNTQYF,TGCAGCGTTGTGGGAGGGCCGACAAATACGCAGTATTTT
TRBV11-2,-,TRBJ2-7,few,CASSLALPSYEQYF,TGTGCCAGCAGCTTAGCCCTGCCCTCCTACGAGCAGTACTTC
TRBV4-3,-,TRBJ2-3,-,CASSQKAGLGRTQYF,TGCGCCAGCAGCCAAAAGGCGGGCCTAGGTAGGACGCAGTATTTT
TRBV4-3,-,TRBJ2-7,-,CASSQGLRDGRQYF,TGCGCCAGCAGCCAAGGACTGCGGGACGGACGTCAGTACTTC
TRBV5-1,TRBD1,TRBJ2-4,-,CASSSHRGQGTYF,TGCGCCAGCAGCTCACACCGCGGACAGGGAACGTACTTC
TRBV20-1,TRBD2,TRBJ2-1,-,CSASGAQTSGSNEQFF,TGCAGTGCTAGCGGGGCCCAGACTAGCGGGAGCAATGAGCAGTTCTTC
TRBV28,TRBD1,TRBJ2-1,-,CATEPNRQGRSEQFF,TGTGCCACCGAGCCGAACCGACAGGGAAGGAGTGAGCAGTTCTTC
TRBV29-1,-,TRBJ2-7,many,CSDPGGYEQYF,TGCAGCGATCCCGGAGGGTACGAGCAGTACTTC
TRBV7-8,TRBD2,TRBJ2-1,few,CASSLGRLTSGSYNEQFF,TGTGCCAGCAGCTTAGGCAGGCTGACTAGCGGGAGCTACAATGAGCAGTTCTTC
TRBV20-1,TRBD2,TRBJ2-3,few,CSASLLAGDTDTQYF,TGCAGTGCTAGTCTACTAGCGGGGGACACAGATACGCAGTATTTT
TRBV20-1,TRBD2,TRBJ2-3,-,CSADSGWDYTDTQYF,TGCAGTGCTGATAGCGGCTGGGACTACACAGATACGCAGTATTTT
TRBV6-1,-,TRBJ1-2,few,CASSPDDLYGYTF,TGTGCCAGCAGTCCAGATGATCTCTATGGCTACACCTTC
TRBV5-5,-,TRBJ1-1,few,CASSFTRGGTEAFF,TGTGCCAGCAGCTTTACCAGGGGCGGCACTGAAGCTTTCTTT
TRBV5-1,TRBD1,TRBJ2-2,-,CASTMIGTGGLFGELFF,TGCGCCAGCACCATGATAGGGACAGGGGGACTGTTCGGGGAGCTGTTTTTT
TRBV20-1,-,TRBJ1-6,-,CSATPGTVNSPLHF,TGCAGTGCTACTCCCGGGACGGTTAATTCACCCCTCCACTTT
TRBV11-2,TRBD2,TRBJ2-7,few,CASSPSGQRGGRYEQYF,TGTGCCAGCAGCCCCTCAGGGCAGCGGGGGGGCCGATACGAGCAGTACTTC
TRBV27,-,TRBJ2-7,-,CASSPHSYRYEQYF,TGTGCCAGCAGTCCCCACAGCTATCGCTACGAGCAGTACTTC
TRBV15,TRBD1,TRBJ2-7,-,CATSRDYGSNRGGLFYEQYF,TGTGCCACCAGCAGAGATTATGGGTCAAACAGGGGCGGTCTATTCTACGAGCAGTACTTC
TRBV6-2/TRBV6-3,-,TRBJ1-5,-,CASSSPGRGRNQPQHF,TGTGCCAGCAGTTCTCCGGGGAGAGGGCGCAATCAGCCCCAGCATTTT
TRBV7-9,-,TRBJ1-5,few,CASTLEGQPQHF,TGTGCCAGCACCCTAGAGGGACAGCCCCAGCATTTT
TRBV7-2,TRBD2,TRBJ2-3,-,CASSPHLAATDTQYF,TGTGCCAGCAGCCCCCACCTAGCGGCCACAGATACGCAGTATTTT
TRBV20-1,TRBD2,TRBJ2-7,many,CSAPTSGRKYEQYF,TGCAGTGCTCCGACTAGCGGGAGGAAATACGAGCAGTACTTC
TRBV5-1,-,TRBJ2-3,few,CASSPQVTSDTQYF,TGCGCCAGCAGCCCACAGGTAACTTCGGATACGCAGTATTTT
TRBV7-9,TRBD1,TRBJ2-7,-,CANSTIRGLRGVEQYF,TGTGCCAACAGCACGATTAGGGGGCTAAGAGGAGTCGAGCAGTACTTC
TRBV27,-,TRBJ2-1,-,CASSLQGQHAYNEQFF,TGTGCCAGCAGTTTACAGGGCCAGCACGCGTACAATGAGCAGTTCTTC
TRBV20-1,-,TRBJ2-7,-,CSASGRVASEQYF,TGCAGTGCTAGTGGCAGGGTGGCTTCCGAGCAGTACTTC